This TCR beta chain was retrieved from a study of molecular identifiers for immune sequencing clone quantification (dated by TCRdb to about 2018). Study-wide context: For a replicate experiment, RNA from approximately 20,000 or 100,000 naive CD8 T cells was divided into five aliquots, of which four were sequenced. This methods study used CD8 T cells to benchmark TCR RNA copy counting and molecular-identifier clustering-based TCR repertoire sequencing (MIDCIRS). Overall results and qualifications from the work: Identical TCR molecules sharing a barcode could cause highly expanded clone sizes to be underestimated. Spiked-in Jurkat TCR RNA equivalent to a single cell was reported to be detectable even among over 800,000 naive CD8 T cells. In CMV-specific effector cells, clones with more than 20 RNA copies accounted for over 97% of molecules, whereas in naive cells such clones accounted for under 1%. The naive libraries included spiked-in Jurkat TCR RNA (about ten copies' worth), and this Jurkat TCR RNA is not part of the donor repertoire. When barcode sub-clustering was not used, chimeric consensus sequences inflated TCR diversity, with chimeras reaching as high as 47%. Modeling estimated roughly 3.2 recovered TCR RNA copies per cell, compared with about 10 by digital PCR, which implies roughly 30% capture efficiency.

A remark on this clonotype: Its recognized antigen is unknown. There are no base qualities to consult, and no much larger clone falls within one base.

Library creation used PCR. The sample was run on a NextSeq 500. Bulk TCR libraries were generated as previously described, with the TCR primers listed in Table S5 used. Purification of total RNA was performed with the Qiagen AllPrep DNA/RNA kit. Before analysis, reads from multiple sequencing runs of the same library were pooled. In the authors' own workflow: Reads were retained only if the reads had an exact TCR constant sequence, and the retained reads were trimmed to 150 nt and grouped according to their 12-nt molecular barcodes. Within each barcode group, reads were sub-clustered at a 15% Levenshtein threshold, and quality-weighted consensus sequences were built per RNA molecule. Non-functional sequences were removed, as were lower-count sequences one edit away from another. Barcode sub-clusters with fewer than 20% of the maximum read count were removed, based on fitting two negative binomial distributions. Clones were called with MiXCR by TCRdb after fastp trimmed the public reads at Q25, and only in-frame beta chains were retained. A single entry per CDR3 protein holds the most common genes and DNA from its merged rows. These V and J calls originate from TCRdb's pipeline instead of the authors' own analysis. This sample is represented by about 97,000 distinct CDR3 sequences; about a third of them were singletons. The ten largest clones add up to 9.7% of the sample.

Libraries of naive CD8 T cells were built from anywhere between roughly 17,000 and 1,000,000 sorted cells, with 10%, 30% or 50% of the purified RNA used. On a BD FACSAria II, naive CD8 T cells were FACS-sorted as CD8+CD4-CCR7+CD45RA+ and collected into RLT Plus buffer. To test detection sensitivity, Jurkat RNA equal to approximately ten TCR copies was added to samples of roughly 18,000-1,100,000 naive CD8 T cells. CD8 T cells were enriched with RosetteSep CD8+ T Cell Enrichment Cocktail and Ficoll-Paque, followed by ACK red cell lysis. Reading the germline V gene gives CDR1 SGHVS and CDR2 FNYEAQ. Trimming removed 5 bases from V and 0 bases from J; the gene matches leave 14 bases unexplained. Measured from the cysteine to the phenylalanine, the CDR3 is 19 residues long. Only the CDR3 DNA is retained, 57 bases long and in frame from the first base.

The chain uses TRBV7-6 and TRBJ1-5, and 9 junctional nucleotides match TRBD1. This clonotype was obtained from a human donor in good health. Some libraries in this study had Jurkat cell RNA spiked in. Sequencing used naive CD8+ T cells from blood, with Jurkat cell RNA spiked in. What the cell subset or site label conveys for this sample: FACS-sorted CD8+CD4-CCR7+CD45RA+ naive T cells. This receptor has the CDR3 CASSPFSGTGLYSNQPQHF. The nucleotide sequence is given as TGTGCCAGCAGCCCATTCTCCGGGACAGGGTTGTATAGCAATCAGCCCCAGCATTTT.